Listed below are T cell receptor beta chains from one sample, sequenced in a study of neurological immune-mediated disorders. TCRdb independently ran MiXCR on the 5' RACE reads; one entry per CDR3 protein. The sample includes about 36,000 distinct CDR3 sequences, around 10% seen only once; the top ten take approximately 6.9%. Sequenced: PBMCs. The receptors derive from a woman aged 25 to 39 with HTLV-1-associated myelopathy (HAM/TSP). Each CDR3 is given with its conserved first and last residue. Fields, in order: J gene, CDR3 length, V gene, clone size, D gene, CDR3 DNA, CDR3 protein. The D gene is left open where the match is weak. Clone size appears in some rows only: once, few, many, or a class for an expanded clone.

>TRBJ2-3|15|TRBV11-3|many|TRBD1
TGTGCCAGCAGATCCCGGGACAGGGCCACAGATACGCAGTATTTT
CASRSRDRATDTQYF
>TRBJ1-1|16|TRBV18|many|TRBD1
TGTGCCAGCTCACCACCGGGGAGACAGGGGGCCGGTGAAGCTTTCTTT
CASSPPGRQGAGEAFF
>TRBJ1-4|12|TRBV29-1|many|TRBD1
TGCAGCGTGTCGGACAGGAATGAAAAACTGTTTTTT
CSVSDRNEKLFF
>TRBJ1-2|14|TRBV7-2|many|TRBD1
TGTGCCAGCAGCTTAGCAACAGGGGCCGGTGGCTACACCTTC
CASSLATGAGGYTF
>TRBJ1-1|14|TRBV30|few|.
TGTGCCTGGAAGTCCATATCGAGGAGCACTGAAGCTTTCTTT
CAWKSISRSTEAFF
>TRBJ1-2|14|TRBV27|many|TRBD1
TGTGCCAGCAGGCCTGACAGGGTGGGGTATGGCTACACCTTC
CASRPDRVGYGYTF
>TRBJ1-1|12|TRBV29-1|many|.
TGCAGCGTCTGTCAGGGAACGACTGAAGCTTTCTTT
CSVCQGTTEAFF
>TRBJ1-1|11|TRBV20-1|many|.
TGCAGTGCTCCCGTCCACACTGAAGCTTTCTTT
CSAPVHTEAFF
>TRBJ1-2|13|TRBV25-1|many|.
TGTGCCAGCAGTGAACGGGCGGGCTATGGCTACACCTTC
CASSERAGYGYTF
>TRBJ2-7|14|TRBV15|many|.
TGTGCCACCAGGCCGGGTCGGCTATCGTACGAGCAGTACTTC
CATRPGRLSYEQYF
>TRBJ1-1|11|TRBV19|many|.
TGTGCCAGTAGTATTTATGGTGAAGCTTTCTTT
CASSIYGEAFF
>TRBJ2-1|14|TRBV20-1|many|TRBD2
TGCAGTGCTAGGTTCCGGGGGGGCCCCAATGAGCAGTTCTTC
CSARFRGGPNEQFF
>TRBJ2-7|16|TRBV4-2|.|.
TGTGCCATTAGCCAAGATCCGGGGGTCAGCTCCTACGAGCAGTACTTC
CAISQDPGVSSYEQYF
>TRBJ1-1|16|TRBV5-1|few|TRBD1
TGCGCCAGCAGCGACTCGGGACAGGGAGGTGGTACTGAAGCTTTCTTT
CASSDSGQGGGTEAFF
>TRBJ2-3|11|TRBV5-1|many|.
TGCGCCAGCAGCTTCGAAGATACGCAGTATTTT
CASSFEDTQYF
>TRBJ1-5|14|TRBV18|many|TRBD1
TGTGCCAGCTCCCCGGACAGGGGGGGTCAGCCCCAGCATTTT
CASSPDRGGQPQHF